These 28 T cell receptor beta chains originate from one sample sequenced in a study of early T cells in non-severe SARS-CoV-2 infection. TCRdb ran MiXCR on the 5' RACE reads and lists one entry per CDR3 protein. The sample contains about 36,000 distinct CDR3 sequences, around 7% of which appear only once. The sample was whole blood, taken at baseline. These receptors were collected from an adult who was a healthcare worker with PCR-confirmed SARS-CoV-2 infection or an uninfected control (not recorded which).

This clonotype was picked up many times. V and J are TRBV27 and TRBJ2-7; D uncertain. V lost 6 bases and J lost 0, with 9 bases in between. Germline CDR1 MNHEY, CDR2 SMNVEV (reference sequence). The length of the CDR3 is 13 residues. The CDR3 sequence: CASSQASSYEQYF. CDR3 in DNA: TGTGCCAGCAGCCAGGCGAGCTCCTACGAGCAGTACTTC.

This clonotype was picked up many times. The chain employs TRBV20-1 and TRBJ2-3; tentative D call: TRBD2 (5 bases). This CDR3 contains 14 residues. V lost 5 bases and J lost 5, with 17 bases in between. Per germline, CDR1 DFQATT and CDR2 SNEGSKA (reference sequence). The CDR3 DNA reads TGCAGTGCTGAATTCAGCGGTTATAGAGATACGCAGTATTTT. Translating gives CSAEFSGYRDTQYF.

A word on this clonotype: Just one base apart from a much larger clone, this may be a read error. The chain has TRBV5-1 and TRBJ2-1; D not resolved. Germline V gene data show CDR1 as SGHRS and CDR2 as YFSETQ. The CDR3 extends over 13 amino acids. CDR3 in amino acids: CTSSLNQNNEQFF. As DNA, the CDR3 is TGCACCAGCAGCTTGAACCAAAATAATGAGCAGTTCTTC.

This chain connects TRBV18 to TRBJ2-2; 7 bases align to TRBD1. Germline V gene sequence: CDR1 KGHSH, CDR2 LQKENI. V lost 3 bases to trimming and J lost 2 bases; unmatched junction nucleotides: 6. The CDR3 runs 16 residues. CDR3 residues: CASSPKGGLNTGELFF. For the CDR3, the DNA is TGTGCCAGCTCACCCAAAGGGGGCCTCAACACCGGGGAGCTGTTTTTT.

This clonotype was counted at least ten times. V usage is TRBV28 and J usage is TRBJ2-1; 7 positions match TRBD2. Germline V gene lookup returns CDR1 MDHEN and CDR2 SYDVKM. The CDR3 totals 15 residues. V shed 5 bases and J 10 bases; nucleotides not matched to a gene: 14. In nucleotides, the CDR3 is TGTGCCAGCAGTCCAAATGAGGGAGGGCGGCGGGAGCAGTTCTTC. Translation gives CASSPNEGGRREQFF.

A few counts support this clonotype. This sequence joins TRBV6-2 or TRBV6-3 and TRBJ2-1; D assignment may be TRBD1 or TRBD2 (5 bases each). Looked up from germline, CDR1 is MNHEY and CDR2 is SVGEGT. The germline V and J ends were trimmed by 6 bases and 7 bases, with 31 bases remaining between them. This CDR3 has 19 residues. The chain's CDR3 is CASSRPKPAMGDGRNEQFF. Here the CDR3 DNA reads TGTGCCAGCAGCCGACCCAAACCAGCTATGGGGGATGGTCGTAATGAGCAGTTCTTC.

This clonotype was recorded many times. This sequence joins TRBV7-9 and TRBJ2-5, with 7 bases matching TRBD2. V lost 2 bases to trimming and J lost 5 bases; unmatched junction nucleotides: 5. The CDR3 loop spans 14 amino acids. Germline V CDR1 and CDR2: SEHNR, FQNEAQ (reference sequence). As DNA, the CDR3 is TGTGCCAGCAGCTTAACCAGCGGGATTGAGACCCAGTACTTC. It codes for CASSLTSGIETQYF.

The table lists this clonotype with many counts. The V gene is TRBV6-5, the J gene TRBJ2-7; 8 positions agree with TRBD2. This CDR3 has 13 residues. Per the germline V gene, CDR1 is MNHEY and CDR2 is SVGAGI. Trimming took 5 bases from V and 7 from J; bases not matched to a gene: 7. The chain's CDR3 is CASSHGTRREQYF. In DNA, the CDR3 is TGTGCCAGCAGTCATGGGACTAGAAGGGAGCAGTACTTC.

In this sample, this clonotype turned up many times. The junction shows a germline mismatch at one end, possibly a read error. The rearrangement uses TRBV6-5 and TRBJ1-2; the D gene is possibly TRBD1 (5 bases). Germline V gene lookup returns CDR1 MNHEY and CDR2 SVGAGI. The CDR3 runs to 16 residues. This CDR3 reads CASTYSRRGLAYGYTF. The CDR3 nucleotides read TGTGCCAGCACTTACAGTCGGCGGGGGTTGGCCTATGGCTACACCTTC.

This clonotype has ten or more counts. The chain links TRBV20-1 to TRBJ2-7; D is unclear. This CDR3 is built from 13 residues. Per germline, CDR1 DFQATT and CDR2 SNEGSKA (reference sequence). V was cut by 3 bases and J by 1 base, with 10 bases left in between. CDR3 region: CSASLPDSYEQYF. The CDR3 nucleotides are TGCAGTGCTAGTTTACCGGATTCCTACGAGCAGTACTTC.

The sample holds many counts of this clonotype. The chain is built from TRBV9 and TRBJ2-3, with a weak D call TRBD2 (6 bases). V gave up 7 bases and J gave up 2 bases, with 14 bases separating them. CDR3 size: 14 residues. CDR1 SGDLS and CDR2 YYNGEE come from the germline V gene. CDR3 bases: TGTGCCAGCGCCCTAGCGCTCTCCACAGATACGCAGTATTTT. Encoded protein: CASALALSTDTQYF.

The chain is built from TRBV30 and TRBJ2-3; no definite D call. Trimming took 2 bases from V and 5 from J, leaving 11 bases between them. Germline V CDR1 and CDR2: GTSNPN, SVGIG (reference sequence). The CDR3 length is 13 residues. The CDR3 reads CAWSSPLGDTQYF. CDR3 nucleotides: TGTGCCTGGAGTTCACCCCTAGGAGATACGCAGTATTTT.

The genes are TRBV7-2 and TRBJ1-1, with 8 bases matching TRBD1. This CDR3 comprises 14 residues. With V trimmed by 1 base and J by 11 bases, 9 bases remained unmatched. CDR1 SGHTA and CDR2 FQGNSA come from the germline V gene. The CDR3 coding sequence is TGTGCCAGCAGCTTAGAACCCCAGGGGGCGCGGGCTTTCTTT. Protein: CASSLEPQGARAFF.

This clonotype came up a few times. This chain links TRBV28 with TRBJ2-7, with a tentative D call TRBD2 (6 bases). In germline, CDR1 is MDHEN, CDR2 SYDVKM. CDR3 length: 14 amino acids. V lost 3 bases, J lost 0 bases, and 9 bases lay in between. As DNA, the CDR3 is TGTGCCAGCAGTTTTGGAGGGCCCTCCTACGAGCAGTACTTC. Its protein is CASSFGGPSYEQYF.

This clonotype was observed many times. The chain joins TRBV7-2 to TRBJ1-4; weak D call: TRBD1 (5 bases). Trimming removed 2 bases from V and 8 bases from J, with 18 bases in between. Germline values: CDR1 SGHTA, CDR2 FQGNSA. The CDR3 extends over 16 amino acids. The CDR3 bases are TGTGCCAGCAGCTTACAGGCGGGGCTCCTGGGGGAAAAACTGTTTTTT. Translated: CASSLQAGLLGEKLFF. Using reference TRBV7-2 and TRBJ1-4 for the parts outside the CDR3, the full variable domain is GAGVSQSPSNKVTEKGKDVELRCDPISGHTALYWYRQSLGQGLEFLIYFQGNSAPDKSGLPSDRFSAERTGGSVSTLTIQRTQQEDSAVYLCASSLQAGLLGEKLFFGSGTQLSVL.

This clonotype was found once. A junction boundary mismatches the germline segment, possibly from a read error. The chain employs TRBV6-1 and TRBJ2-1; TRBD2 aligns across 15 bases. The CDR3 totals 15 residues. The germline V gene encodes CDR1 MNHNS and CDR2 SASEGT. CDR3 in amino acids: CASSEVLGLAGGVLF. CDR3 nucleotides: TGTGCCAGCAGTGAAGTCTTGGGACTAGCGGGAGGAGTGCTCTTC.

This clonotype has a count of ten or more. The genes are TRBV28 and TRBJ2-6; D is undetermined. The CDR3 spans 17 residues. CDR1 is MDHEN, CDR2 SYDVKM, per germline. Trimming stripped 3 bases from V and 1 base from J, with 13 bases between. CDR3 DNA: TGTGCCAGCAGTTTCGTACCCCCCGGGTCTGGGGCCAACGTCCTGACTTTC. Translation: CASSFVPPGSGANVLTF. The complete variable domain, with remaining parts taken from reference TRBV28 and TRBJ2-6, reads DVKVTQSSRYLVKRTGEKVFLECVQDMDHENMFWYRQDPGLGLRLIYFSYDVKMKEKGDIPEGYSVSREKKERFSLILESASTNQTSMYLCASSFVPPGSGANVLTFGAGSRLTVL.

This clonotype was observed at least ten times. The CDR3 DNA sequence: TGTGCCAGTAGCTACAGGACCGGGGAGCTGTTTTTT. Protein sequence: CASSYRTGELFF. This sequence joins TRBV19 and TRBJ2-2, with a possible D match to TRBD1 (5 bases). The CDR3 runs to 12 residues. The germline gives CDR1 LNHDA, CDR2 SQIVND (reference sequence). V lost 6 bases to trimming and J lost 5 bases, with 7 bases between them.

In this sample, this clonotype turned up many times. The CDR3 nucleotides are TGTGCCAGCAGCCCCACAACCGGGTATAATTCACCCCTCCACTTT. Translated, it gives CASSPTTGYNSPLHF. This chain links TRBV7-9 with TRBJ1-6; the D is unclear. The CDR3 is 15 amino acids. The germline V gene encodes CDR1 SEHNR and CDR2 FQNEAQ (reference sequence). The V and J ends lost 5 bases and 4 bases respectively, with 12 bases between them.

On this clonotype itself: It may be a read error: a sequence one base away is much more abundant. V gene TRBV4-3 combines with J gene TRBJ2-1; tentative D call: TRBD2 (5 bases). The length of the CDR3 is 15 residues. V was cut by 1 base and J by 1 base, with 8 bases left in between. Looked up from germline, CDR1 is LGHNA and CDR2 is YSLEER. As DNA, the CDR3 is TGCGCCAGCAGCCAAGCGCGGAGGTCCTACAATGAGCAGTTCTTC. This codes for CASSQARRSYNEQFF.

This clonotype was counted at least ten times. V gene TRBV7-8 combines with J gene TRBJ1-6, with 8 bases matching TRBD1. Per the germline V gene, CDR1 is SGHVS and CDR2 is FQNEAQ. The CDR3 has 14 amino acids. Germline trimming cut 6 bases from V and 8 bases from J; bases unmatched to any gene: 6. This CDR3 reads CASRSTGEDSPLHF. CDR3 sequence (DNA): TGTGCCAGCAGGTCGACAGGGGAGGATTCACCCCTCCACTTT.

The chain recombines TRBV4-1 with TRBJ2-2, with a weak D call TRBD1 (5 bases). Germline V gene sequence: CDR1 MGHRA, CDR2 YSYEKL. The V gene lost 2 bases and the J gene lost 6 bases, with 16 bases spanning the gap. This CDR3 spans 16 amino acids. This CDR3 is CASSQSRTRGPGELFF. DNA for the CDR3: TGCGCCAGCAGCCAATCCAGGACACGTGGGCCCGGGGAGCTGTTTTTT.

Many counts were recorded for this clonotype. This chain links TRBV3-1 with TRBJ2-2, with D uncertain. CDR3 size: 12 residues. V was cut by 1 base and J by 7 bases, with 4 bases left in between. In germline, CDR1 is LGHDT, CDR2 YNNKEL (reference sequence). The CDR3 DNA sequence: TGTGCCAGCAGCCAAGGATTCGGGGAGCTGTTTTTT. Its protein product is CASSQGFGELFF.

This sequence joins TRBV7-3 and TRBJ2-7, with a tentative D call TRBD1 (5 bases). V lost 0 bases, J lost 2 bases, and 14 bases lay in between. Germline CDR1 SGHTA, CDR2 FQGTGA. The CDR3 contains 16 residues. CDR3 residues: CASSLTATQQAYEQYF. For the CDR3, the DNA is TGTGCCAGCAGCTTAACCGCAACCCAACAGGCCTACGAGCAGTACTTC.

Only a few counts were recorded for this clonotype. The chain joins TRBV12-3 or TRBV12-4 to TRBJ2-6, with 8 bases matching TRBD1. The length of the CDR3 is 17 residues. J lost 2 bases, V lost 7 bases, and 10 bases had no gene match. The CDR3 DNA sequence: TGTGCCAGCACCTCTCAGGGGGCTTTAGCTGGGGCCAACGTCCTGACTTTC. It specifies CASTSQGALAGANVLTF.

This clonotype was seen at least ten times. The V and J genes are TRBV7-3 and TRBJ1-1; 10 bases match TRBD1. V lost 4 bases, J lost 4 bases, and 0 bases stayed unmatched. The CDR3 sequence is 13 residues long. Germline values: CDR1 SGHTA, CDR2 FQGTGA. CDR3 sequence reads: CASSWTGGTEAFF. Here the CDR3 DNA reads TGTGCCAGCAGCTGGACAGGGGGCACTGAAGCTTTCTTT.

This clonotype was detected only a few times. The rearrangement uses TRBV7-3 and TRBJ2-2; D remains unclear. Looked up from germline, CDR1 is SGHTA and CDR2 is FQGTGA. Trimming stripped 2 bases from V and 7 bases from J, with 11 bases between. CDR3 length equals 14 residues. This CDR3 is CASSLDPVHGELFF. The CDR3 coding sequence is TGTGCCAGCAGCTTAGACCCGGTCCACGGGGAGCTGTTTTTT.

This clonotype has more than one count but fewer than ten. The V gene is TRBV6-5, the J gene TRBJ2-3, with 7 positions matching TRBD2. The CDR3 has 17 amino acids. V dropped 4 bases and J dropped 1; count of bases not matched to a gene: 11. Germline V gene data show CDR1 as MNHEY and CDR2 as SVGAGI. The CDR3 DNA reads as TGTGCCAGCAGTTTTAGCTGGGCTAGCGGAGGCACAGATACGCAGTATTTT. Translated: CASSFSWASGGTDTQYF.